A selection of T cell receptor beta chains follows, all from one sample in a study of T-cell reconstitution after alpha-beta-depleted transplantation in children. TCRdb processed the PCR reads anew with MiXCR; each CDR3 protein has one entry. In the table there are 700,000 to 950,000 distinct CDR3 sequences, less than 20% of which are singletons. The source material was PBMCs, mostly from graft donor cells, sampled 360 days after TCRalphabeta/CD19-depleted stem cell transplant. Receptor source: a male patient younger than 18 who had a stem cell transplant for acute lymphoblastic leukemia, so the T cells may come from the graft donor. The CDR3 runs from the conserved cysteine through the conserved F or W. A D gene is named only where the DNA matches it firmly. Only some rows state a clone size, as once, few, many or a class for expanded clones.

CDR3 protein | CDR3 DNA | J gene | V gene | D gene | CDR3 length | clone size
CASSLMTGSGNTIYF | TGCGCCAGCAGCTTAATGACGGGCTCTGGAAACACCATATATTTT | TRBJ1-3 | TRBV5-1 | NA | 15 | few
CASSTYRGRGVRGTEAFF | TGCGCCAGCAGCACATACAGGGGGCGTGGGGTAAGGGGCACTGAAGCTTTCTTT | TRBJ1-1 | TRBV5-1 | TRBD1 | 18 | many
CASSLSLHYEQYF | TGTGCCAGCAGTTTATCGTTACACTACGAGCAGTACTTC | TRBJ2-7 | TRBV27 | NA | 13 | NA
CASSLDQRLSMETQYF | TGTGCCAGCAGCTTAGATCAGAGATTATCCATGGAGACCCAGTACTTC | TRBJ2-5 | TRBV7-9 | NA | 16 | few
CSASLVGVTGELFF | TGCAGTGCTAGTTTGGTCGGAGTCACCGGGGAGCTGTTTTTT | TRBJ2-2 | TRBV20-1 | NA | 14 | once
CSAEGGHTANNQPQHF | TGCAGTGCTGAAGGGGGGCACACAGCCAACAATCAGCCCCAGCATTTT | TRBJ1-5 | TRBV20-1 | NA | 16 | NA
CSVRIGMGTQYF | TGCAGTGTTAGGATAGGAATGGGGACCCAGTACTTC | TRBJ2-5 | TRBV20-1 | NA | 12 | NA
CASSGTGTGGFNEQFF | TGCGCCAGCAGCGGGACCGGGACAGGGGGCTTTAATGAGCAGTTCTTC | TRBJ2-1 | TRBV5-1 | TRBD1 | 16 | few
CASSLEVSLETQYF | TGCGCCAGCAGCTTGGAGGTTAGCTTAGAGACCCAGTACTTC | TRBJ2-5 | TRBV5-1 | NA | 14 | few
CASSIDRDEQYF | TGTGCCAGCAGTATCGACAGGGACGAGCAGTACTTC | TRBJ2-7 | TRBV12-3/TRBV12-4 | TRBD1 | 12 | NA
CASRRTETYEQYF | TGTGCCAGCAGACGGACAGAGACCTACGAGCAGTACTTC | TRBJ2-7 | TRBV27 | NA | 13 | few
CASMGLRGKNIQYF | TGCGCCAGCATGGGACTGCGGGGCAAAAACATTCAGTACTTC | TRBJ2-4 | TRBV10-2 | NA | 14 | NA
CASSRTRGEQFF | TGTGCCAGCAGCAGGACTAGAGGTGAGCAGTTCTTC | TRBJ2-1 | TRBV7-8 | TRBD2 | 12 | NA
CASSLKAYTGLELRETQYF | TGTGCCAGCAGCTTAAAGGCATACACGGGACTAGAGTTAAGAGAGACCCAGTACTTC | TRBJ2-5 | TRBV11-1 | TRBD2 | 19 | NA
CASSYGPSGDTDTQYF | TGTGCCAGCAGTTACGGCCCTAGCGGGGACACAGATACGCAGTATTTT | TRBJ2-3 | TRBV6-5 | TRBD2 | 16 | few
CASSLGTASTDTQYF | TGTGCCAGCAGCTTAGGGACAGCTAGCACAGATACGCAGTATTTT | TRBJ2-3 | TRBV7-6 | NA | 15 | many
CSGRTGGGRDTQYF | TGCAGCGGGAGGACAGGGGGCGGGAGAGATACGCAGTATTTT | TRBJ2-3 | TRBV29-1 | TRBD1 | 14 | NA
CASSVAGQTYEQYF | TGTGCCAGCAGCGTAGCCGGACAGACCTACGAGCAGTACTTC | TRBJ2-7 | TRBV9 | NA | 14 | NA
CASSLVGQGKGVGTYGYTF | TGCGCCAGCAGCTTGGTCGGACAGGGAAAAGGGGTTGGTACCTATGGCTACACCTTC | TRBJ1-2 | TRBV5-1 | TRBD1 | 19 | few
CASSQVLGAAGELFF | TGCGCCAGCAGCCAAGTTCTGGGGGCAGCCGGGGAGCTGTTTTTT | TRBJ2-2 | TRBV4-1 | NA | 15 | NA
CATSDFSRGQLETQYF | TGTGCCACCAGTGATTTCAGTAGGGGACAGCTGGAGACCCAGTACTTC | TRBJ2-5 | TRBV24-1 | TRBD1 | 16 | NA
CASSSLGNYPDTQYF | TGTGCCAGCAGTTCCCTGGGGAACTATCCAGATACGCAGTATTTT | TRBJ2-3 | TRBV6-2/TRBV6-3 | NA | 15 | few
CASSPDAGSNEQFF | TGTGCCAGCAGTCCCGACGCAGGGAGCAATGAGCAGTTCTTC | TRBJ2-1 | TRBV12-3/TRBV12-4 | NA | 14 | few
CASSLRTSGNEQYF | TGTGCCAGCAGCCTTCGGACTAGCGGGAACGAGCAGTACTTC | TRBJ2-7 | TRBV3-1 | TRBD2 | 14 | few
CSAGGWGVEQYF | TGCAGCGCGGGGGGATGGGGAGTCGAGCAGTACTTC | TRBJ2-7 | TRBV29-1 | TRBD2 | 12 | NA
CASSYHRTGDHEQYF | TGCGCCAGCAGCTACCACAGGACAGGGGACCACGAGCAGTACTTC | TRBJ2-7 | TRBV5-1 | TRBD1 | 15 | few
CASSQVGGKRDNEKLFF | TGTGCCAGCAGCCAAGTTGGGGGAAAGAGAGATAATGAAAAACTGTTTTTT | TRBJ1-4 | TRBV4-2 | NA | 17 | NA
CASFNLAGVGTDTQYF | TGCGCCAGCTTCAACCTAGCGGGAGTCGGGACAGATACGCAGTATTTT | TRBJ2-3 | TRBV5-1 | TRBD2 | 16 | NA
CASSIGLAGFRTDTQYF | TGCGCCAGCAGCATTGGGCTAGCGGGGTTCCGCACAGATACGCAGTATTTT | TRBJ2-3 | TRBV5-1 | TRBD2 | 17 | few
CASNPGLGVKDTQYF | TGTGCCAGCAACCCGGGACTAGGGGTGAAAGATACGCAGTATTTT | TRBJ2-3 | TRBV12-3/TRBV12-4 | TRBD2 | 15 | NA
CASSLLGFGGSYEQYF | TGTGCCAGCAGCCTCCTCGGGTTTGGAGGCTCCTACGAGCAGTACTTC | TRBJ2-7 | TRBV3-1 | NA | 16 | few
CASSLGTAAYTGELFF | TGTGCCAGCAGTCTCGGGACGGCAGCTTACACCGGGGAGCTGTTTTTT | TRBJ2-2 | TRBV6-1 | NA | 16 | NA
CASTHGELAVDTQYF | TGTGCCAGCACCCACGGTGAACTAGCGGTAGATACGCAGTATTTT | TRBJ2-3 | TRBV6-1 | TRBD2 | 15 | NA
CASSFSGTSPHEQFF | TGTGCCAGCAGCTTCTCCGGGACTAGCCCCCATGAGCAGTTCTTC | TRBJ2-1 | TRBV21-1 | NA | 15 | NA
CASTRWSASGSYEQYF | TGTGCCAGCACCCGATGGTCGGCTAGCGGGTCTTACGAGCAGTACTTC | TRBJ2-7 | TRBV28 | TRBD2 | 16 | NA
CASSLGRGLANYNEQFF | TGTGCCAGCAGCTTAGGAAGAGGCCTAGCGAACTACAATGAGCAGTTCTTC | TRBJ2-1 | TRBV7-9 | NA | 17 | few
CASSYPYLQGGYGYTF | TGTGCCAGCAGTTACCCATACCTACAGGGAGGCTATGGCTACACCTTC | TRBJ1-2 | TRBV6-5 | NA | 16 | NA
CASSQGPLYNEQFF | TGCGCCAGCAGCCAAGGGCCTTTATACAATGAGCAGTTCTTC | TRBJ2-1 | TRBV4-1 | NA | 14 | few
CASSFTILLGQPSQETQYF | TGTGCCAGCAGTTTCACAATATTGTTGGGACAGCCAAGCCAAGAGACCCAGTACTTC | TRBJ2-5 | TRBV7-8 | TRBD1 | 19 | NA
CSVGLAGTMAYEQYF | TGCAGCGTAGGACTAGCGGGAACAATGGCCTACGAGCAGTACTTC | TRBJ2-7 | TRBV29-1 | TRBD2 | 15 | many
CASSQGAGVRDTEAFF | TGCGCCAGCAGCCAAGGTGCGGGTGTAAGGGACACTGAAGCTTTCTTT | TRBJ1-1 | TRBV4-1 | NA | 16 | NA
CSVSQGLAYEQFF | TGCAGCGTTTCTCAGGGACTAGCCTATGAGCAGTTCTTC | TRBJ2-1 | TRBV29-1 | TRBD2 | 13 | many
CAIRAGNSPLHF | TGTGCCATCAGGGCAGGGAATTCACCCCTCCACTTT | TRBJ1-6 | TRBV10-3 | NA | 12 | many
CASSQPWSGVPYEQYF | TGTGCCAGCAGCCAACCCTGGAGCGGGGTGCCCTACGAGCAGTACTTC | TRBJ2-7 | TRBV7-6 | TRBD2 | 16 | NA
CASRLTGGGYEQYF | TGTGCCAGCAGGCTGACAGGGGGCGGTTACGAGCAGTACTTC | TRBJ2-7 | TRBV25-1 | TRBD1 | 14 | many
CASSLEGQGVPNTEAFF | TGCGCCAGCAGCTTGGAGGGACAGGGAGTACCGAACACTGAAGCTTTCTTT | TRBJ1-1 | TRBV5-1 | TRBD1 | 17 | NA
CASTQSGSGNEQFF | TGCGCCAGCACACAAAGCGGGAGCGGGAATGAGCAGTTCTTC | TRBJ2-1 | TRBV5-1 | TRBD2 | 14 | few